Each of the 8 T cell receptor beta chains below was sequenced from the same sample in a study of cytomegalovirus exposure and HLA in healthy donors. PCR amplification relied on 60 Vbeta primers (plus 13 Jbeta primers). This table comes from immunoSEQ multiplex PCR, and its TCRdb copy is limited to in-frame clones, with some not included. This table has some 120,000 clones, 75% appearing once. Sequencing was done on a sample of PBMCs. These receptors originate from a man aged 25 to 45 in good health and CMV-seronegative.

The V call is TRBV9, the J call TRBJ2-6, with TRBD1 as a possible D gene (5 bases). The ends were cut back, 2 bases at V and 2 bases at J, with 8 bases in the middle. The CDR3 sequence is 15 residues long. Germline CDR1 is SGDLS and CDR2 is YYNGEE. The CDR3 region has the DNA TGTGCCAGCAGCGTGGGGCCGGCTGGGGCCAACGTCCTGACTTTC. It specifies CASSVGPAGANVLTF.

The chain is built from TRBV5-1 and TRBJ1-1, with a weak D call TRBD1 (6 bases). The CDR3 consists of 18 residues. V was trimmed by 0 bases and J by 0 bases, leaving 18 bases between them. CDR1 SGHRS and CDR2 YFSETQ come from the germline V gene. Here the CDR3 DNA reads TGCGCCAGCAGCTTGGCGGGTTTGACAGGAACAATGAACACTGAAGCTTTCTTT. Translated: CASSLAGLTGTMNTEAFF.

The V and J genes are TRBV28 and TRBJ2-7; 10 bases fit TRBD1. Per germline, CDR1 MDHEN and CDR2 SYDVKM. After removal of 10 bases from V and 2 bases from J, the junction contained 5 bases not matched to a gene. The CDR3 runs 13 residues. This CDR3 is CATLGTGAYEQYF. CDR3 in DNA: TGTGCCACCTTGGGGACAGGGGCCTACGAGCAGTACTTC.

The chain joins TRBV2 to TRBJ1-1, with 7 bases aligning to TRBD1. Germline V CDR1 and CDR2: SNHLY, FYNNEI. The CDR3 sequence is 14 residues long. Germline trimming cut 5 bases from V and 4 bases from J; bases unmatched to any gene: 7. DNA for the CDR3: TGTGCCAGCAGTTCGGACAGGTACTCCACTGAAGCTTTCTTT. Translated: CASSSDRYSTEAFF.

The CDR3: CASSSDSHSYEQYF. CDR3 DNA sequence: TGTGCCAGCAGTTCGGACTCCCACTCCTACGAGCAGTACTTC. This chain links TRBV6-5 with TRBJ2-7; a weak D match, TRBD2 (5 bases). V shed 4 bases and J shed 0 bases, with 10 bases lying between them. Germline lookup yields CDR1 MNHEY and CDR2 SVGAGI. The CDR3 contains 14 residues.

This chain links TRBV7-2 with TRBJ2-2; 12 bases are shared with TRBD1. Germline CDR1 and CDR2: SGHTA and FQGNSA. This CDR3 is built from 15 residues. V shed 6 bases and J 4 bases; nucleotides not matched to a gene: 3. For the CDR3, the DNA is TGTGCCAGCAGGGGGACAGGGGGCGGCACCGGGGAGCTGTTTTTT. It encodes CASRGTGGGTGELFF.

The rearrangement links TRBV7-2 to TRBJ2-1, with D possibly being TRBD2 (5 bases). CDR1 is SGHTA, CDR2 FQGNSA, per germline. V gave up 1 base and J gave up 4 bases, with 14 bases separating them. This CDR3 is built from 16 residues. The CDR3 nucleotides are TGTGCCAGCAGCTTAGAAAGCGGAGTTTCGTACAATGAGCAGTTCTTC. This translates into CASSLESGVSYNEQFF. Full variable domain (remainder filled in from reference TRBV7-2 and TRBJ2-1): GAGVSQSPSNKVTEKGKDVELRCDPISGHTALYWYRQSLGQGLEFLIYFQGNSAPDKSGLPSDRFSAERTGGSVSTLTIQRTQQEDSAVYLCASSLESGVSYNEQFFGPGTRLTVL.

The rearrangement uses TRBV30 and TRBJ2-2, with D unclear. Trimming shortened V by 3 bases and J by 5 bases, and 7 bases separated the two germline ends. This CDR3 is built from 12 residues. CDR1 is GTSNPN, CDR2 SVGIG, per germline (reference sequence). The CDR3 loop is CAWSYSTGELFF. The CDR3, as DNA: TGTGCCTGGAGCTACAGTACCGGGGAGCTGTTTTTT.